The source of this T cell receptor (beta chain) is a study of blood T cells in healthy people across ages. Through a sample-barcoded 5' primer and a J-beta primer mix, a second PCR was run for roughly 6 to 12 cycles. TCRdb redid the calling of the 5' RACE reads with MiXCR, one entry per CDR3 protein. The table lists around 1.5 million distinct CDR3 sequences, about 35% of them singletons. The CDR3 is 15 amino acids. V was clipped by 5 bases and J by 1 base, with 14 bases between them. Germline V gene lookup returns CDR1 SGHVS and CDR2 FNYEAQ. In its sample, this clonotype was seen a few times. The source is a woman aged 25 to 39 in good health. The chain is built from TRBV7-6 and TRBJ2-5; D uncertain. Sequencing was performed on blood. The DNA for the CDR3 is TGTGCCAGCAGCCCTCTTCCGGGCCTCCAAGAGACCCAGTACTTC. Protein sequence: CASSPLPGLQETQYF.